This TCR beta chain stems from a study of blood T cell repertoires in COVID-19 (dated by TCRdb to the early 2020s). About the full investigation: Samples covering the acute and convalescent phases of COVID-19 were provided by collaborators in the United States, Italy and Spain. Deeply sampled blood TCRbeta repertoires from subjects exposed to, actively infected with, or recovered from COVID-19 were included in the dataset. Sample metadata almost always included a de-identified subject ID, COVID-19 status, age in years and sex. Samples were obtained from the ongoing ImmuneRACE study (first 160 participants) and from over 1,000 subjects provided by 6 global collaborators. Where available, HLA class I and class II types were obtained from metadata supplied by the sample provider rather than from assay-based typing. A freely available public database, intended as a resource for researchers studying the immune response to SARS-CoV-2, is where the repertoires were released. The prospective study material was composed of cDNA or gDNA derived from T cells, B-cell-depleted T cells, or PBMCs.

To note about this clone: Its antigen target is currently unknown. Per-base qualities were not stored, and no clone one base away is much larger.

Each collaborating institution followed its own protocols to collect whole blood in K2EDTA tubes. For TCRbeta analysis, collaborators shipped samples as frozen whole blood, isolated PBMCs, or DNA extracted from either of those sample types. The immunoSEQ Assay, a bias-controlled multiplex PCR, was used to amplify TCRbeta CDR3 regions from genomic DNA. As for the authors' bioinformatics: Nucleated cell counts per sample were estimated from amplification of reference gene primers within the assay. Sequence reads were collapsed and filtered to measure the absolute abundance of every unique TCRbeta CDR3 rearrangement. Productive Simpson clonality was computed per sample as the square root of Simpson's diversity index over productive rearrangements. TCRdb obtained this table from immuneACCESS and retained in-frame rearrangements with V and J assigned. These tables miss some clones; where compared with another copy, unresolved V genes account for less than half of the shortfall, and the remainder is unexplained. Clonal size and the V and J genes are those of that table, whereas D and trimming came from the DNA. The sample table contains roughly 120,000 clones; only one count was recorded for more than 75% of them. The ten largest clones add up to 3% to 5% of the sample.

Trimming costs V 6 bases and J 4 bases, and their ends lie 12 bases apart. Counted from cysteine to phenylalanine, this CDR3 has 14 amino acids. The only DNA kept is the CDR3, 42 bases in frame from the first base. From a lookup of the germline V gene, CDR1 and CDR2 are SNHLY and FYNNEI. Broad study findings and their caveats: How much clinical and demographic metadata was included differed by source and by participant, and the metadata was provided uncurated.

This sequence originates from a man in his sixties with acute or convalescent COVID-19. The sequenced material came from peripheral blood. The rearranged chain carries TRBV2 and TRBJ2-2, and the D gene may be TRBD2, 6 bases matching. The nucleotide sequence reads TGTGCCAGCAGCCGACTAGTCTCCACCGGGGAGCTGTTTTTT. Translated, it reads CASSRLVSTGELFF.